This T cell receptor (beta chain) was obtained from a study of blood T cells in healthy people across ages. At least 6.5 million PBMCs were isolated per sample. V was cut by 2 bases and J by 8 bases, with 11 bases left in between. Germline assignment: CDR1 SGDLS and CDR2 YYNGEE. There are 13 residues in the CDR3. Study results and limitations: Nothing was known about donor CMV status, and this possibly confounded expanded clonotype changes. Observed TCR beta diversity per million T cells went down as age went up. This fall followed a roughly linear course with age.

This clonotype was counted only a few times. The antigen is unknown. A sample-barcoded 5' primer and a J-beta primer mix were used in a second PCR of roughly 7 to 11 cycles. The authors tagged each cDNA molecule using a template-switch adaptor with 12 random nucleotides. TCRdb passed the 5' RACE reads through MiXCR, listing each CDR3 protein once. The sample shows roughly 1,500,000 distinct CDR3 sequences, roughly 32% of them seen only once. This TCR was sampled from a woman in her 30s in good health. Sequencing used blood. This chain uses TRBV9 with TRBJ2-1; D unclear. CDR3 DNA: TGTGCCAGCAGCGTGGGCTCTTTATATGAGCAGTTCTTC. Protein sequence: CASSVGSLYEQFF. Filled out from reference TRBV9 and TRBJ2-1, the complete variable domain reads DSGVTQTPKHLITATGQRVTLRCSPRSGDLSVYWYQQSLDQGLQFLIQYYNGEERAKGNILERFSAQQFPDLHSELNLSSLELGDSALYFCASSVGSLYEQFFGPGTRLTVL.